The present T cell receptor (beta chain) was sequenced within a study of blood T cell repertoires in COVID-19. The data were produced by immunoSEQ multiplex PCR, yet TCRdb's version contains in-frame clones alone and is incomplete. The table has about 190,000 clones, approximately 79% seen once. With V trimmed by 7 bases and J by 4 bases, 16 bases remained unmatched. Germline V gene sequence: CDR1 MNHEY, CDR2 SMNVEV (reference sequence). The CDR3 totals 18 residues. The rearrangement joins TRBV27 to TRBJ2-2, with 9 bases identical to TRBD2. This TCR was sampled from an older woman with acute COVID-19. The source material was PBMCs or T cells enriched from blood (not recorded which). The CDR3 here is CASTAKGLAGRGTGELFF. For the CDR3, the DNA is TGTGCCAGCACCGCAAAGGGGCTAGCGGGACGCGGCACCGGGGAGCTGTTTTTT.